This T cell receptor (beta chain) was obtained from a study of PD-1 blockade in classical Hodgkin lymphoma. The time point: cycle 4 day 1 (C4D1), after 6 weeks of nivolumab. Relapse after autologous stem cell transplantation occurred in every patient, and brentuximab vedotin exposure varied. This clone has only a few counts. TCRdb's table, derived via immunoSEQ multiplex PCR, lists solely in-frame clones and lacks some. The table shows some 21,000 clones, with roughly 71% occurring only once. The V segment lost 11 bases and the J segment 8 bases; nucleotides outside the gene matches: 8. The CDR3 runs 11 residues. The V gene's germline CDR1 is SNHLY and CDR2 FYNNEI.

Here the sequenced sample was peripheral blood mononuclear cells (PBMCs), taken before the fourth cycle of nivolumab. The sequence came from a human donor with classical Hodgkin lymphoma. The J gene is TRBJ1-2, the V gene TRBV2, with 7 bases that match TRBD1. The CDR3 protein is CACHQGGGYTF. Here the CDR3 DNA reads TGTGCCTGCCACCAAGGGGGCGGCTACACCTTC.